This TCR beta chain was observed in a study of T cells expressing NK-cell markers. Looking at the study overall: It was sorted CD3+CD56+NKG2C+, CD3+CD56+NKG2C- and CD3+CD56-NKG2C+ T cells that supplied the TCR beta repertoires.

This CDR3 has 15 residues. Germline V lookup: CDR1 LGHDT, CDR2 YNNKEL (reference sequence). From its re-call of the 5' RACE reads, TCRdb lists each CDR3 protein once, without DNA. The sample data list 350,000 to 450,000 distinct CDR3 sequences. This chain joins TRBV3-1 and TRBJ2-3. The sequence was obtained from a man aged 18-70 years in good health. The sequenced material came from blood T cells: a sorted CD56 or NKG2C T cell subset, CD4+ or CD8+ T cells, or bulk PBMC T cells (not recorded which). The CDR3 region is CASSQDGFGTDTQYF.